The sequence of this TCR beta chain was determined in a study of CD8 T cell repertoires and HIV-1 epitope variants. Study in general: Twenty-five autologous and known Gag and Nef epitope variant peptides each stimulated T cells separately. Controls included no peptide, Ebola AY9 epitope, and a CMV, EBV, flu pool.

Overall study findings and caveats: Beta chains alone show antigen proliferation, not cytokine profile or function.

The CDR3 runs to 14 residues. V gave up 1 base and J gave up 3 bases, with 9 bases separating them. Germline V gene data show CDR1 as SGHNT and CDR2 as YYREEE (reference sequence). Details on this clone: Its target is not known.

Some clones are missing from TCRdb's copy, which holds only in-frame ones; the method was immunoSEQ multiplex PCR. The sample includes 90,000 or so clones, 60% to 80% of them seen just once. The TCR was taken from a male donor with HIV. The sample comprised uncultured baseline CD8+ T cells from peripheral blood mononuclear cells (PBMCs). J is TRBJ2-3 and V is TRBV5-4, with TRBD2 as a possible D gene (6 bases). This chain's CDR3 is CASSLWAGTDTQYF. The CDR3 region has the DNA TGTGCCAGCAGCTTGTGGGCGGGAACAGATACGCAGTATTTT.